What follows describes a single T cell receptor (beta chain). The antigen is undetermined. The sample belongs to a study of PD-1 blockade in mismatch repair-deficient tumors. The data were produced by immunoSEQ multiplex PCR, yet TCRdb's version contains in-frame clones alone and is incomplete. The sample holds 35,000 to 40,000 clones, 70% to 80% seen once. Points from the study as a whole: After pembrolizumab, tumor-resident clones rose rapidly, then generally contracted before radiologic responses.

The TCR-sequenced patients were three responders to pembrolizumab. The input for sequencing was peripheral blood, taken 4 weeks after starting pembrolizumab. This sequence was found in an adult with mismatch repair-deficient cancer.

In DNA form, the CDR3 reads TGTGCCACCAGCGGCAGGGGAGTCGGCGAGCAGTACTTC. Translation gives CATSGRGVGEQYF. The chain links TRBV15 to TRBJ2-7; perhaps TRBD1 as D (6 bases). The CDR3 contains 13 residues. The germline V and J ends were trimmed by 5 bases and 6 bases, with 14 bases remaining between them. Germline CDR1 and CDR2: LNHNV and YYDKDF (reference sequence).